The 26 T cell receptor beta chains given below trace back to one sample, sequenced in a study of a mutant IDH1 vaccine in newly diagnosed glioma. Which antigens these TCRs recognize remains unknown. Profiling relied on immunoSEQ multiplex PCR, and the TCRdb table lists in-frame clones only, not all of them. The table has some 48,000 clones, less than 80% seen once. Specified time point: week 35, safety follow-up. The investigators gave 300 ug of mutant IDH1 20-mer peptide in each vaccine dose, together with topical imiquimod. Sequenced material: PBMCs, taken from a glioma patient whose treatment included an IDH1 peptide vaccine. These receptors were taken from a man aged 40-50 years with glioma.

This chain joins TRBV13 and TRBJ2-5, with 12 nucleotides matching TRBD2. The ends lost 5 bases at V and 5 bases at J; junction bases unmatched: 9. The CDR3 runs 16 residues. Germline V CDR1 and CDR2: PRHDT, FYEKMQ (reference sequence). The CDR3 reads CASSLRLAGDGETQYF. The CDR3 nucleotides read TGTGCCAGCAGCCTCCGACTAGCGGGAGATGGGGAGACCCAGTACTTC.

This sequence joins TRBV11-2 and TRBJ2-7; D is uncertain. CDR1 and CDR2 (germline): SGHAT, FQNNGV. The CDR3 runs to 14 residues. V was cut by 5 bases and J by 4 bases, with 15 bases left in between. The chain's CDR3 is CASSSTDGGYEQYV. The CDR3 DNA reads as TGTGCCAGCAGCAGCACGGACGGCGGTTACGAGCAGTACGTC.

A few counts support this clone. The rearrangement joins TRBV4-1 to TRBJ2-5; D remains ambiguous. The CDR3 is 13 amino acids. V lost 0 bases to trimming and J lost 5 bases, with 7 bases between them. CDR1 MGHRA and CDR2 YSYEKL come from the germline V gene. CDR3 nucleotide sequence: TGCGCCAGCAGCCAAGATGAGGCGGAGACCCAGTACTTC. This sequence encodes CASSQDEAETQYF.

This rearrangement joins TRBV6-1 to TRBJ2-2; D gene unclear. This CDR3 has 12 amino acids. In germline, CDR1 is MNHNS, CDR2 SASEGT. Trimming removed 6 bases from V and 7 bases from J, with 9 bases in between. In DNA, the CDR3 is TGTGCCAGCAGGAACACTCGCGGGGAGCTGTTTTTT. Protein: CASRNTRGELFF.

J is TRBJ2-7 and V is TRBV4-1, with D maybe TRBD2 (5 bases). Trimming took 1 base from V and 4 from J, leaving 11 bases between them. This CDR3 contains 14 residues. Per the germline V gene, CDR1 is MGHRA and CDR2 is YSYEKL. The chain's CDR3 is CASSQAIGRYEQYV. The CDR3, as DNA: TGCGCCAGCAGCCAAGCAATAGGGAGATACGAGCAGTACGTC.

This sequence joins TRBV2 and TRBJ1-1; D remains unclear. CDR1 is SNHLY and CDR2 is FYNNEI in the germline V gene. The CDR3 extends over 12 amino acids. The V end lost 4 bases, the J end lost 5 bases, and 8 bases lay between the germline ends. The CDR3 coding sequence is TGTGCCAGCAGTGGGGTTGAGACTGAAGCTTTCTTT. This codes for CASSGVETEAFF.

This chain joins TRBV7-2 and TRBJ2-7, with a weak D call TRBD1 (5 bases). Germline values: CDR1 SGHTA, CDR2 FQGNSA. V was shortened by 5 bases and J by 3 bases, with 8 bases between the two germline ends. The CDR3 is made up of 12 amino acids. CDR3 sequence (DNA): TGTGCCAGCAGCGGAGACAGCTACGAGCAGTACTTC. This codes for CASSGDSYEQYF.

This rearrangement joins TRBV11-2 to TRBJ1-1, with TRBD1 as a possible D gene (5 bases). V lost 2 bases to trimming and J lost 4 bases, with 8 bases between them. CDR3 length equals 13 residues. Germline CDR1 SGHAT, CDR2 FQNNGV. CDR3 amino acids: CASSLSQGTEAFF. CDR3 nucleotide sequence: TGTGCCAGCAGCTTAAGTCAGGGCACTGAAGCTTTCTTT.

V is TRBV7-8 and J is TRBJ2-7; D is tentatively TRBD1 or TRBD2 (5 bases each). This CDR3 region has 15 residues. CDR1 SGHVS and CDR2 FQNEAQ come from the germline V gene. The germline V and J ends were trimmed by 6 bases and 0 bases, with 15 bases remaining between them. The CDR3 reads CASRGEGTSSYEQYF. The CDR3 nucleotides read TGTGCCAGCAGGGGCGAGGGGACCAGCTCCTACGAGCAGTACTTC.

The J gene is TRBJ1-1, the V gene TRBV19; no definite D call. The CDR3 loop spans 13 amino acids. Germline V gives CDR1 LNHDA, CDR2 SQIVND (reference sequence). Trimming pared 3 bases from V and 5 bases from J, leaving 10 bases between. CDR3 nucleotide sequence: TGTGCCAGTAGTATTGCGTCAGGAACTGAAGCTTTCTTT. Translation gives CASSIASGTEAFF.

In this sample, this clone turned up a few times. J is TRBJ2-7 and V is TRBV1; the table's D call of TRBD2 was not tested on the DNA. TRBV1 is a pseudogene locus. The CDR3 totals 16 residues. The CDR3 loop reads CTSSHFRTSGGLEQYF. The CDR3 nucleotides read TGCACCAGCAGCCATTTCAGGACTAGCGGTGGACTCGAGCAGTACTTC.

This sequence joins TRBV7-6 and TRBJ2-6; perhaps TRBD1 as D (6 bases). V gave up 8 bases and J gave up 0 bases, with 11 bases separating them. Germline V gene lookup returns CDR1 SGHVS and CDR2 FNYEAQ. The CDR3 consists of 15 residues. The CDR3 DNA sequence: TGTGCCAGCGTGGACAGCAGCTCTGGGGCCAACGTCCTGACTTTC. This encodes CASVDSSSGANVLTF.

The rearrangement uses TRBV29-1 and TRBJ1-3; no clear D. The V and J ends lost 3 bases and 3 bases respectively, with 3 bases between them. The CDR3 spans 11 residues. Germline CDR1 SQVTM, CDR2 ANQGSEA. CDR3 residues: CSVDLGNTIYF. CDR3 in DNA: TGCAGCGTTGATCTTGGAAACACCATATATTTT.

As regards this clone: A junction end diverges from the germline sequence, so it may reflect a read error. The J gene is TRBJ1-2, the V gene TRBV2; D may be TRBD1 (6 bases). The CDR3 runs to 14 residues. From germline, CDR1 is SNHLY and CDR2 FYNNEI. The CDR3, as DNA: TGTGCCAGCGGTGAAGCGCAGGGGAGCTATGGCTACACCTTC. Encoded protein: CASGEAQGSYGYTF. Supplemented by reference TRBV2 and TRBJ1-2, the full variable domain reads EPEVTQTPSHQVTQMGQEVILRCVPISNHLYFYWYRQILGQKVEFLVSFYNNEISEKSEIFDDQFSVERPDGSNFTLKIRSTKLEDSAMYFCASGEAQGSYGYTFGSGTRLTVV.

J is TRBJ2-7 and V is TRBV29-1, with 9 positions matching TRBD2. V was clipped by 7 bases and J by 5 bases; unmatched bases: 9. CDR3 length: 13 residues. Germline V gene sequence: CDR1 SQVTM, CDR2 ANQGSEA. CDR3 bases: TGCAGCGCCGATAGCGGGAGCTATGACGAGCAGTACTTC. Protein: CSADSGSYDEQYF.

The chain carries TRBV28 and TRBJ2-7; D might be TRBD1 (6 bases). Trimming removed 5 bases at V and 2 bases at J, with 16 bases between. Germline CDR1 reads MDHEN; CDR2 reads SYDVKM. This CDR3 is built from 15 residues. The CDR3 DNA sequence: TGTGCCAGCAGTACATACCGGGACAACCCCTACGAGCAGTACTTC. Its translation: CASSTYRDNPYEQYF.

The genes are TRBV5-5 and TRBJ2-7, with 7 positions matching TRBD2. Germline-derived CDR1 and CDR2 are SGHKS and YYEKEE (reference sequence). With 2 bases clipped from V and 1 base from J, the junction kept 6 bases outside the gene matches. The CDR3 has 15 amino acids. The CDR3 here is CASSLGLAVSYEQYV. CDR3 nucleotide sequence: TGTGCCAGCAGCTTAGGGCTAGCGGTATCCTACGAGCAGTACGTC.

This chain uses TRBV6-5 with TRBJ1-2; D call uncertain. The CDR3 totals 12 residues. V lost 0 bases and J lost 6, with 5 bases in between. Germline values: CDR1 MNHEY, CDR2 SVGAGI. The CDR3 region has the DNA TGTGCCAGCAGTTACTCGCGGAATGGCTACACCTTC. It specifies CASSYSRNGYTF.

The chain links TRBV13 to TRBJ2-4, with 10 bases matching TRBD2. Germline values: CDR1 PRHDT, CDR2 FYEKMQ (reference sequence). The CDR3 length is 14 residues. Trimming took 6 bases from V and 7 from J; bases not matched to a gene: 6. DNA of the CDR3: TGTGCCAGCAGAGCGGGAGGGCAGAGGAACATTCAGTACTTC. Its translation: CASRAGGQRNIQYF.

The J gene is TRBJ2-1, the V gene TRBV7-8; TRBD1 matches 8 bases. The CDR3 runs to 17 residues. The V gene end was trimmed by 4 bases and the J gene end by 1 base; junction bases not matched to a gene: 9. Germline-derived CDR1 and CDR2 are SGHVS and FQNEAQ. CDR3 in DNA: TGTGCCAGCAGCTCGAACAGGGGGATCTGGTCCTACAATGAGCAGTTCTTC. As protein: CASSSNRGIWSYNEQFF.

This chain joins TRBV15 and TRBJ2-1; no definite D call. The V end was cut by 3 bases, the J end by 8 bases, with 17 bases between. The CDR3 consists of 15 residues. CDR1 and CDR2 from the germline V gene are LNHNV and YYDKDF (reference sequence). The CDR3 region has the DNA TGTGCCACCAGCAGGACCCCTGATAGACTCGATGAGCAGTTCTTC. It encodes CATSRTPDRLDEQFF.

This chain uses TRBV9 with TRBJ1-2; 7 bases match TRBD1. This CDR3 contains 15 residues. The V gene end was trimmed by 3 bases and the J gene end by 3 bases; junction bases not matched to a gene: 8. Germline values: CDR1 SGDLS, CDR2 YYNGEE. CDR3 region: CASSAASGGDYGYTF. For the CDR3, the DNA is TGTGCCAGCAGCGCTGCCTCAGGGGGGGACTATGGCTACACCTTC.

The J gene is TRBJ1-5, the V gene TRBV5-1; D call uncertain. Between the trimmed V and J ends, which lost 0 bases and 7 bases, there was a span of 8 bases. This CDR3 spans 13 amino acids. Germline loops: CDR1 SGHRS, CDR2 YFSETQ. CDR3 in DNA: TGCGCCAGCAGCTTGGTGGGTGGGCAGCCCCAGCATTTT. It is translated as CASSLVGGQPQHF.

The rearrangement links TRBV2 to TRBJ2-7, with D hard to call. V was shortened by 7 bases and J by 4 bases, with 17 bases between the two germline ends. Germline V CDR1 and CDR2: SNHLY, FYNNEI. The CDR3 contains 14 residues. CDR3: CASTLVGFGYEQYF. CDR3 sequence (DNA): TGTGCCAGCACCCTCGTAGGGTTTGGGTACGAGCAGTACTTC.

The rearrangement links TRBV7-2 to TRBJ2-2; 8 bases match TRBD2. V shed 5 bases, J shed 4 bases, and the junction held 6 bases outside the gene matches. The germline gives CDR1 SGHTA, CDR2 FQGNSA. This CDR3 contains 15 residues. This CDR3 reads CASSRGLASTGELFF. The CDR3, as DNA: TGTGCCAGCAGCAGAGGACTAGCTTCCACCGGGGAGCTGTTTTTT. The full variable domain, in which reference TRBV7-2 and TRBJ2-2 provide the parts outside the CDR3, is GAGVSQSPSNKVTEKGKDVELRCDPISGHTALYWYRQSLGQGLEFLIYFQGNSAPDKSGLPSDRFSAERTGGSVSTLTIQRTQQEDSAVYLCASSRGLASTGELFFGEGSRLTVL.

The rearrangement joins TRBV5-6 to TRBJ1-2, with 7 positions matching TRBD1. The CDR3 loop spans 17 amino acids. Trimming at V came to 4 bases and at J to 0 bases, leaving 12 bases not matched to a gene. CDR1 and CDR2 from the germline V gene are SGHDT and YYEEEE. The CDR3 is CASSGWGDRTSNYGYTF. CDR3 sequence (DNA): TGTGCCAGCAGCGGGTGGGGGGACAGAACCTCTAACTATGGCTACACCTTC.